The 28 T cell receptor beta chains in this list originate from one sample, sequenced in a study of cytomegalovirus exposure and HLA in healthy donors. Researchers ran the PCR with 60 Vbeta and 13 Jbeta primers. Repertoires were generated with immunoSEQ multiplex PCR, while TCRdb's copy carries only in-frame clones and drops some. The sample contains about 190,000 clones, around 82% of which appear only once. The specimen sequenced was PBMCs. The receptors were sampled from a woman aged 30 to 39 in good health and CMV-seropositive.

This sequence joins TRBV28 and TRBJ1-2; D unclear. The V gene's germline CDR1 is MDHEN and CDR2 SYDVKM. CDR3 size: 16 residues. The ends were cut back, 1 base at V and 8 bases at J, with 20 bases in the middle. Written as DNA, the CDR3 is TGTGCCAGCAGTTTATCGTCCCCGACACGCGATGGGGGCTACACCTTC. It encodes CASSLSSPTRDGGYTF.

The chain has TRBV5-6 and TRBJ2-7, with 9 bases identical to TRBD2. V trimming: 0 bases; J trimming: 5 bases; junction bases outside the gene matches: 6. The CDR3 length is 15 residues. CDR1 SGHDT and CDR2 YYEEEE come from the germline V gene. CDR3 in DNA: TGTGCCAGCAGCTTGGTAGGGCGGGAGGGGCACGAGCAGTACTTC. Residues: CASSLVGREGHEQYF.

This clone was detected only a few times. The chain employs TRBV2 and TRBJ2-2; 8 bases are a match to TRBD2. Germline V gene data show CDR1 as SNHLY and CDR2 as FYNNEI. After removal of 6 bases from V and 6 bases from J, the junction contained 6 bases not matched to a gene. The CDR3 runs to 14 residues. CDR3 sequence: CASRKRELAGELFF. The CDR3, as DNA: TGTGCCAGCAGGAAGCGGGAGCTAGCCGGGGAGCTGTTTTTT.

CDR3 in amino acids: CASGLDVLDRELWNYGYTF. The CDR3 DNA follows: TGTGCTAGTGGTTTAGATGTTTTGGACAGGGAGCTTTGGAATTATGGCTACACCTTC. The J gene is TRBJ1-2, the V gene TRBV12-5; 8 bases match TRBD1. Germline V gives CDR1 LGHNT, CDR2 FRNRAP. The CDR3 has 19 amino acids. V was pared by 3 bases and J by 5 bases, with 20 bases of the junction left unmatched.

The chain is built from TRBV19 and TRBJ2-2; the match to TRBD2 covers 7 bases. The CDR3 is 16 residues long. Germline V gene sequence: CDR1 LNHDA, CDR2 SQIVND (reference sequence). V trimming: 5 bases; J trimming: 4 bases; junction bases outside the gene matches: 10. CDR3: CASSHAGTTLTGELFF. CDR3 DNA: TGTGCCAGTAGTCACGCCGGGACTACCCTCACCGGGGAGCTGTTTTTT.

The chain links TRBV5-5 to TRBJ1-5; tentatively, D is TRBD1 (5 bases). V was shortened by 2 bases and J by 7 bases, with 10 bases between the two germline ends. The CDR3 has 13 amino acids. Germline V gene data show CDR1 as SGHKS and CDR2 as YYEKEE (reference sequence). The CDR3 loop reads CASSLGAWQPQHF. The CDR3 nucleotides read TGTGCCAGCAGCTTAGGGGCGTGGCAGCCCCAGCATTTT.

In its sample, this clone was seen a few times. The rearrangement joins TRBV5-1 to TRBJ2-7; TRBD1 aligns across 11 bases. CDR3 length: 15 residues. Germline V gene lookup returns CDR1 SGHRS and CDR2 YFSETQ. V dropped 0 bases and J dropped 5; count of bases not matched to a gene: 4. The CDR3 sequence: CASSLEGQGGDEQYF. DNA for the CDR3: TGCGCCAGCAGCTTGGAGGGACAGGGGGGAGACGAGCAGTACTTC.

For the CDR3, the DNA is TGTGCCAGCAGCTTAGCTGGGACTGCGGAAGCTTTCTTT. It is translated as CASSLAGTAEAFF. This chain links TRBV11-2 with TRBJ1-1; D might be TRBD1 (5 bases). Trimming removed 1 base from V and 8 bases from J, with 11 bases in between. The CDR3 totals 13 residues. Germline V lookup: CDR1 SGHAT, CDR2 FQNNGV.

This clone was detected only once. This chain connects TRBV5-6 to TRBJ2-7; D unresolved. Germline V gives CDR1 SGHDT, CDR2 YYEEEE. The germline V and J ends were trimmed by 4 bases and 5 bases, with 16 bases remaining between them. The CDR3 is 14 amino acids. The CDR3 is CASSRIPGPNEQYF. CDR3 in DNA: TGTGCCAGCAGCCGCATACCGGGTCCAAACGAGCAGTACTTC. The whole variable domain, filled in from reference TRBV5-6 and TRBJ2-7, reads DAGVTQSPTHLIKTRGQQVTLRCSPKSGHDTVSWYQQALGQGPQFIFQYYEEEERQRGNFPDRFSGHQFPNYSSELNVNALLLGDSALYLCASSRIPGPNEQYFGPGTRLTVT.

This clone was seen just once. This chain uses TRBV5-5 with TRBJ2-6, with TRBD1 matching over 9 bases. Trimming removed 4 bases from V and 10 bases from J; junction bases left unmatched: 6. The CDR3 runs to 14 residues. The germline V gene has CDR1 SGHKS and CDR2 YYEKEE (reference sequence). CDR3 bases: TGTGCCAGCAGCCCCGCGGGACAGGGAAACGTCCTGACTTTC. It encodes CASSPAGQGNVLTF.

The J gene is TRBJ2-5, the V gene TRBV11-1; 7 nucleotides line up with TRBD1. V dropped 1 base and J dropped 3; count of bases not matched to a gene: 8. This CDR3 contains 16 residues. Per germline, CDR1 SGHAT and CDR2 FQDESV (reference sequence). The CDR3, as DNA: TGTGCCAGCAGCTTAGACCCAGGGGGTCCAGAAGAGACCCAGTACTTC. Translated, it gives CASSLDPGGPEETQYF.

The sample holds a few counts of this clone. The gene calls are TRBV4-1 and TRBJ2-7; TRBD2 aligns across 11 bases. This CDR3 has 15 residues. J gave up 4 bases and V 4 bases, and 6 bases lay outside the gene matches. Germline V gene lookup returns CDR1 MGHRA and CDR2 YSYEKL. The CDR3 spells CASSPTLAGDYEQYF. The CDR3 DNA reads TGCGCCAGCAGCCCCACACTAGCGGGAGATTACGAGCAGTACTTC.

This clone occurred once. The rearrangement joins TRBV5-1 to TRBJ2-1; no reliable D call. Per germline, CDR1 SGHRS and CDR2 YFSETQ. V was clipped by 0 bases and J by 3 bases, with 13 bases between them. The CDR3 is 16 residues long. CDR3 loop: CASSLADLRLYNEQFF. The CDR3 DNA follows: TGCGCCAGCAGCTTGGCCGATCTGAGGCTCTACAATGAGCAGTTCTTC.

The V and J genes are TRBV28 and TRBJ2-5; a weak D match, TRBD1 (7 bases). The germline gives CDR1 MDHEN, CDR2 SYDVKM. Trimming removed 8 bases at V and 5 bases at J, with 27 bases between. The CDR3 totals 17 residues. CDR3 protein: CASQETGRSRRFETQYF. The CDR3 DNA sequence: TGTGCCAGCCAGGAGACAGGGAGGTCGAGGAGGTTTGAGACCCAGTACTTC.

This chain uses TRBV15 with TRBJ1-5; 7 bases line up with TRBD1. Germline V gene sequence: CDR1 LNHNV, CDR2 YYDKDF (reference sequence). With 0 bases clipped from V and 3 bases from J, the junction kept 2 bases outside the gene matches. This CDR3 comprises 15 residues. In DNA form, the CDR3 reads TGTGCCACCAGCAGAGAACAGGGGTTCAATCAGCCCCAGCATTTT. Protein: CATSREQGFNQPQHF.

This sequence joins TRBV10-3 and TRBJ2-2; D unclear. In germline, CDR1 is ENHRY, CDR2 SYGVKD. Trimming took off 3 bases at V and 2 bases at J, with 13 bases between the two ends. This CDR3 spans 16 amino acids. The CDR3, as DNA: TGTGCCATCAGTGACCCCGCTTTAACTAACACCGGGGAGCTGTTTTTT. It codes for CAISDPALTNTGELFF.

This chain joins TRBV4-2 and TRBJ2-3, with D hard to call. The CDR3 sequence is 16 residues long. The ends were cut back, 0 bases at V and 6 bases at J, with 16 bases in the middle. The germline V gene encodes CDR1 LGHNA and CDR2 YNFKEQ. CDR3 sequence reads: CASSQDLRVVMDTQYF. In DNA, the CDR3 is TGTGCCAGCAGCCAAGATTTACGGGTGGTCATGGATACGCAGTATTTT.

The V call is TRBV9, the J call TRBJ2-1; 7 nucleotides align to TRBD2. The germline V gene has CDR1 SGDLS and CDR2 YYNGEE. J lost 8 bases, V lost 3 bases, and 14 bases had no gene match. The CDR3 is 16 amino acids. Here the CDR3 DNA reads TGTGCCAGCAGCGCTCCAACTAGCGCGTCCGGGGATGAGCAGTTCTTC. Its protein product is CASSAPTSASGDEQFF.

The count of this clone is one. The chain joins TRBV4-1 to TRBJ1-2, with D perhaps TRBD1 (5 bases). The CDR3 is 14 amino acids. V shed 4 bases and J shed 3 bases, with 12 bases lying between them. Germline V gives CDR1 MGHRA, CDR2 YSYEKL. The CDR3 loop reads CASSPVRGDYGYTF. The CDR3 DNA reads TGCGCCAGCAGCCCCGTACGGGGGGACTATGGCTACACCTTC.

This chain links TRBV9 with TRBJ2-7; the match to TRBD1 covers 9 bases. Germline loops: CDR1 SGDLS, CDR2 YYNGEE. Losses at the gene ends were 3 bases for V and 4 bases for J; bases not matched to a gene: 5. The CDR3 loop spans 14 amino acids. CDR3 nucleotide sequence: TGTGCCAGCAGCGCGGACAGGGGAGGTTACGAGCAGTACTTC. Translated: CASSADRGGYEQYF.

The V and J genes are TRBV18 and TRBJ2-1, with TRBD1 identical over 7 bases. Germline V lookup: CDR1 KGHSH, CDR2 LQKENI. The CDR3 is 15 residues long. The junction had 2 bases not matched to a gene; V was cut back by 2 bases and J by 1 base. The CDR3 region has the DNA TGTGCCAGCTCACCAAACAGGGGATCCTACAATGAGCAGTTCTTC. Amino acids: CASSPNRGSYNEQFF.

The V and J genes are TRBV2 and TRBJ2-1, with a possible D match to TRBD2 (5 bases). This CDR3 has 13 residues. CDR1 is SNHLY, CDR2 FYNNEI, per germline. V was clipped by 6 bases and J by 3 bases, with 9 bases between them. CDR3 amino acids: CASRGSGYNEQFF. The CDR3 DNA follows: TGTGCCAGCAGAGGGAGCGGCTACAATGAGCAGTTCTTC.

DNA of the CDR3: TGTGCCAGCAGTGGGGACAGGGGGCAACGTGGCTACACCTTC. Translating gives CASSGDRGQRGYTF. This chain joins TRBV5-4 and TRBJ1-2; 12 positions agree with TRBD1. The CDR3 loop spans 14 amino acids. Germline V lookup: CDR1 SGHNT, CDR2 YYREEE (reference sequence). J lost 7 bases, V lost 5 bases, and 6 bases had no gene match.

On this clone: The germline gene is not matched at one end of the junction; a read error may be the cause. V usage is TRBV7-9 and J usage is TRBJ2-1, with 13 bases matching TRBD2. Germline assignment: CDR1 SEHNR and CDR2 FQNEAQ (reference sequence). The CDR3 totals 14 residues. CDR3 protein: CSSSAGLAGNEQFF. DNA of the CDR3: TGTTCCAGCAGCGCGGGACTAGCGGGGAATGAGCAGTTCTTC.

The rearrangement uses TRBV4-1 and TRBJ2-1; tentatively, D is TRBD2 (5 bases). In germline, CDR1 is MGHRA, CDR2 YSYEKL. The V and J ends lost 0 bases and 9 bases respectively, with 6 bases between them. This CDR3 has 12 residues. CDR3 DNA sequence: TGCGCCAGCAGCCAAGAACTAGGTGAGCAGTTCTTC. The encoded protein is CASSQELGEQFF.

CDR3 sequence: CASKTTGSNYEQYF. DNA of the CDR3: TGTGCCAGTAAAACGACAGGGAGCAACTACGAGCAGTACTTC. J is TRBJ2-7 and V is TRBV19, with 7 bases that match TRBD1. CDR1 and CDR2 from the germline V gene are LNHDA and SQIVND (reference sequence). CDR3 length: 14 amino acids. V shed 7 bases and J 3 bases; nucleotides not matched to a gene: 9. The variable domain in full, with the rest retrieved from reference TRBV19 and TRBJ2-7, is DGGITQSPKYLFRKEGQNVTLSCEQNLNHDAMYWYRQDPGQGLRLIYYSQIVNDFQKGDIAEGYSVSREKKESFPLTVTSAQKNPTAFYLCASKTTGSNYEQYFGPGTRLTVT.

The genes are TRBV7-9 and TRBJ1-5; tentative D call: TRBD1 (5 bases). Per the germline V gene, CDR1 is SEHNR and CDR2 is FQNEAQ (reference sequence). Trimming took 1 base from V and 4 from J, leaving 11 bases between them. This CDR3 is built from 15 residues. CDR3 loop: CASSLEGASNQPQHF. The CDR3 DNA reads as TGTGCCAGCAGCTTAGAAGGGGCTTCAAATCAGCCCCAGCATTTT.

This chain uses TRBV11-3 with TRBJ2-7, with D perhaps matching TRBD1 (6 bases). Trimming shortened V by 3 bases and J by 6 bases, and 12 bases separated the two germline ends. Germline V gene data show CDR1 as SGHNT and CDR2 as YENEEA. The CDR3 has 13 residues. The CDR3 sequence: CASSLGAGAEQYF. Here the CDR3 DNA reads TGTGCCAGCAGCTTGGGGGCAGGGGCCGAGCAGTACTTC.